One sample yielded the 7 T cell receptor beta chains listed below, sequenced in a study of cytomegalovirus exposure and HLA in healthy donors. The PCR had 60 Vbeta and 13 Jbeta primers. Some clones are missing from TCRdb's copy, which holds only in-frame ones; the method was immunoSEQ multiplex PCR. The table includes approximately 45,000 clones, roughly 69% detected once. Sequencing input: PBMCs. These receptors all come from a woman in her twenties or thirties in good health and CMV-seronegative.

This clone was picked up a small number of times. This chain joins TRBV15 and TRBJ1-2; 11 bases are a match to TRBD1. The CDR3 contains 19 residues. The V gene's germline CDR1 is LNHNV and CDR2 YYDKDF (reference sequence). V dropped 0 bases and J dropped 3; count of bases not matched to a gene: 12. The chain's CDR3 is CATSRDHGTGGVNDYGYTF. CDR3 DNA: TGTGCCACCAGCAGAGATCATGGGACAGGGGGAGTTAATGACTATGGCTACACCTTC. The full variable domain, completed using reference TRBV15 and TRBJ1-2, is DAMVIQNPRYQVTQFGKPVTLSCSQTLNHNVMYWYQQKSSQAPKLLFHYYDKDFNNEADTPDNFQSRRPNTSFCFLDIRSPGLGDTAMYLCATSRDHGTGGVNDYGYTFGSGTRLTVV.

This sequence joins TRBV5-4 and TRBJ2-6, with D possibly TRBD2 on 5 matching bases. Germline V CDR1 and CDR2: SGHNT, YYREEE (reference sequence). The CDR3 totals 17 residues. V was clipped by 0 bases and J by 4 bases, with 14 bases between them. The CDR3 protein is CASSLELSSGGANVLTF. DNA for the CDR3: TGTGCCAGCAGCTTGGAACTTAGCTCGGGGGGGGCCAACGTCCTGACTTTC.

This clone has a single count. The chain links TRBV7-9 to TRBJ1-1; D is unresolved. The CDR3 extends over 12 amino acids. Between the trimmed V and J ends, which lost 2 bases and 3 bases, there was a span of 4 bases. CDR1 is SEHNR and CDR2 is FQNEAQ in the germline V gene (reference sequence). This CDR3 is CASSLYDTEAFF. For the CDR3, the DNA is TGTGCCAGCAGCTTATATGACACTGAAGCTTTCTTT.

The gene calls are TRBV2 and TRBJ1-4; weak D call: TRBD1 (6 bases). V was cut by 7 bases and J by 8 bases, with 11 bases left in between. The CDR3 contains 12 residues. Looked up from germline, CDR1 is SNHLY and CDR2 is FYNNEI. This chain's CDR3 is CASNPRGEKLFF. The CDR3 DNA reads TGTGCCAGCAACCCTAGGGGGGAAAAACTGTTTTTT.

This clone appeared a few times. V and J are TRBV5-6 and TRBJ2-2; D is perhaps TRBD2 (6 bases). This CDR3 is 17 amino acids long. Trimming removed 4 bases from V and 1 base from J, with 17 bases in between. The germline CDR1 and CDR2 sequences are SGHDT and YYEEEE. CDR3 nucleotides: TGTGCCAGCAGCGGACAAGCGGGCCCCCGGAACACCGGGGAGCTGTTTTTT. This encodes CASSGQAGPRNTGELFF.

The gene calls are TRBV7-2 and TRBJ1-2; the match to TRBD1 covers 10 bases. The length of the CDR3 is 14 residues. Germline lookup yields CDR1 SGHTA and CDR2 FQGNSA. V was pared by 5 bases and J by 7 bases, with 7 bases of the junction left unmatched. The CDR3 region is CASSPQGDRGGYTF. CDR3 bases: TGTGCCAGCAGCCCACAGGGGGACAGGGGTGGCTACACCTTC.

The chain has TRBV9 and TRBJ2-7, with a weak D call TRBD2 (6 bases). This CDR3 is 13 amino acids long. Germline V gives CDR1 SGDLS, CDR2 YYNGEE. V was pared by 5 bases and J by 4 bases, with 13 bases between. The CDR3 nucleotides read TGTGCCAGCAGTGGGGACTCGGGTTACGAGCAGTACTTC. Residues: CASSGDSGYEQYF.